This paragraph reports one T cell receptor beta chain. The antigen is not known. The source of the sample is a study of T cells in Graves' hyperthyroidism and ophthalmopathy. Across the whole study: It was at initial diagnosis, before any treatment, that peripheral blood was collected.

Study-wide results and caveats: A median around 6.8 months before onset, the model predicted ophthalmopathy. Most expanded thyroid clonotypes above 0.001 also appeared in blood.

Germline CDR1 is MNHEY and CDR2 is SMNVEV (reference sequence). The V gene lost 11 bases and the J gene lost 3 bases, with 8 bases spanning the gap. The CDR3 runs 10 residues. Diagnostic decisions used clinical symptoms, serum thyroxine and TRAb, thyroid ultrasound and orbital computed tomography. Regions amplified from RNA transcripts were the TCR beta CDR3 regions. The HTBI primer set drove a first-round RT-PCR of the TCR CDR3. Each CDR3 protein gets one entry after TCRdb re-called the multiplex PCR reads with MiXCR. The data show over 250,000 distinct CDR3 sequences, with over 15% seen just once and about 50% held by the top ten.

The chain is built from TRBV27 and TRBJ2-7; D ambiguous. Sequenced sample: blood. The clonotype comes from a woman aged 55-69 years with Graves' ophthalmopathy. CDR3: CAGGSYEQYF. The CDR3 DNA is TGTGCCGGCGGAAGCTACGAGCAGTACTTC.